This TCR beta chain emerged from a study of T-cell reconstitution after alpha-beta-depleted transplantation in children. Unique molecular identifiers tagged the TCRbeta library. TCRdb reprocessed the PCR reads via MiXCR and lists one record per CDR3 protein. In the table there are about 170,000 distinct CDR3 sequences, around 10% of which are singletons. The source is a boy younger than 10 with acute myeloid leukemia, due to receive a stem cell transplant. Specimen: PBMCs, collected before TCRalphabeta/CD19-depleted stem cell transplant.

The CDR3 nucleotides read TGTGCCAGCAGTTATCTCCTAGCGGGGGGGCCAGATACGCAGTATTTT. Its translation is CASSYLLAGGPDTQYF. The chain links TRBV6-5 to TRBJ2-3; 12 bases agree with TRBD2. There are 16 residues in the CDR3. The V and J ends lost 3 bases and 4 bases, in that order; junction bases with no gene match: 5. Germline V gene lookup returns CDR1 MNHEY and CDR2 SVGAGI.